This is a list of T cell receptor beta chains from one sample in a study of CD8 T cells in Susac syndrome. MiXCR, run by TCRdb on the immunoSEQ multiplex PCR reads, gives a single entry per CDR3 protein. The sample holds about 200,000 distinct CDR3 sequences, 90% to 95% seen once. Sequenced: CD4+ T cells from PBMCs. These receptor sequences come from a human donor with Susac syndrome. Each CDR3 is given with its conserved first and last residue. The D gene is left open where the match is weak. Clone size is stated in some rows and not others, as once, few, many or a class when expanded.

v_gene,j_gene,d_gene,abundance,CDR3nt,CDR3aa
TRBV11-2,TRBJ2-5,.,few,TGTGCCAGCAGGAGGGGAGGCCAAGAGACCCAGTACTTC,CASRRGGQETQYF
TRBV28,TRBJ1-5,TRBD1,.,TGTGCCAGCAGTCAACAGGGGAGCAATCAGCCCCAGCATTTT,CASSQQGSNQPQHF
TRBV7-9,TRBJ1-1,.,.,TGTGCCAGCAGTCGGACGGGACACCCGAACACTGAAGCTTTCTTT,CASSRTGHPNTEAFF
TRBV7-8,TRBJ1-4,TRBD1,.,TGTGCCAGCAGCTTAGTGGGACAGGGGGCAACTAATGAAAAACTGTTTTTT,CASSLVGQGATNEKLFF
TRBV27,TRBJ2-7,.,.,TGTGCCAGCAGGACGGGCCCCCCGGGCCACGAGCAGTACTTC,CASRTGPPGHEQYF
TRBV6-5,TRBJ2-7,.,.,TGTGCCAGCAGTTACGGGGATATCTCTTACGAGCAGTACTTC,CASSYGDISYEQYF
TRBV6-5,TRBJ2-1,.,.,TGTGCCAGCAGTTATAAATTCACCCCCGGGACGCAGAAGATCTATGAGCAGTTCTTC,CASSYKFTPGTQKIYEQFF
TRBV14,TRBJ2-5,TRBD2,few,TGTGCCAGCAGCCAGAGGACTAGCGGGAGGAGTGAGGAGACCCAGTACTTC,CASSQRTSGRSEETQYF
TRBV12-3/TRBV12-4,TRBJ2-7,TRBD1,once,TGTGCCAGCAGTTACTATGCCATCGGACAGGGGCCCTCCTACGAGCAGTACTTC,CASSYYAIGQGPSYEQYF
TRBV7-2,TRBJ1-4,.,few,TGTGCCAGCAGCCATACAGCAAGCCAACTGTTTTTT,CASSHTASQLFF
TRBV14,TRBJ1-3,.,.,TGTGCCAGCAGCCAAAACTCTGGAAACACCATATATTTT,CASSQNSGNTIYF
TRBV29-1,TRBJ2-5,TRBD1,.,TGCAGCGTTTCCACGGGACAGTCGTACCAAGAGACCCAGTACTTC,CSVSTGQSYQETQYF
TRBV29-1,TRBJ1-2,.,.,TGCAGCGTTGACCCCGTGGCGGGCCGCGGCTACACCTTC,CSVDPVAGRGYTF
TRBV5-1,TRBJ2-5,TRBD2,once,TGCGCCAGCAGCTTGACTAGCGTTCCATCACAAGAGACCCAGTACTTC,CASSLTSVPSQETQYF
TRBV5-6,TRBJ2-1,TRBD2,.,TGTGCCAGCAGCTTGGAACTAGCGGGATCCTCCTACAATGAGCAGTTCTTC,CASSLELAGSSYNEQFF
TRBV20-1,TRBJ2-5,.,.,TGCAGTGCCCGACGGAGGATAAAAGAGACCCAGTACTTC,CSARRRIKETQYF
TRBV6-5,TRBJ2-7,TRBD2,.,TGTGCCAGCAGTTCGGGACTAGCGGGGGCCCTGCAGTACTTC,CASSSGLAGALQYF
TRBV5-4,TRBJ2-3,TRBD2,.,TGTGCCAGCAGCTTGTTCCTAGCGGGGGCCTCAGATACGCAGTATTTT,CASSLFLAGASDTQYF
TRBV7-3,TRBJ2-2,TRBD2,.,TGTGCCAGCAGCTTAACTAGCGGGGGGAACACCGGGGAGCTGTTTTTT,CASSLTSGGNTGELFF
TRBV6-5,TRBJ2-5,.,.,TGTGCCAGCAGCCCGGGACAAGAAGAGACCCAGTACTTC,CASSPGQEETQYF
TRBV4-1,TRBJ2-7,.,.,TGCGCCAGCGGGCGGGACGGGAACTACGAGCAGTACTTC,CASGRDGNYEQYF
TRBV11-2,TRBJ2-1,.,.,TGTGCCAGCAGCCTCCGGGACCTCTGGTTCTTC,CASSLRDLWFF
TRBV7-2,TRBJ1-1,.,.,TGTGCCAGCAGCTTACGCGTCCCCATAGCTTTCTTT,CASSLRVPIAFF
TRBV3-1,TRBJ1-2,.,.,TGTGCCAGCAGCCTGGATCCTTTTGGCTACACCTTC,CASSLDPFGYTF
TRBV10-3,TRBJ2-7,TRBD2,.,TGTGCCACCGATGGGGGACTAGCGCCTTACGAGCAGTACTTC,CATDGGLAPYEQYF
TRBV30,TRBJ2-2,TRBD1,.,TGTGCCTGGAGTAGGAAGGGGGCCGGCGGGGAGCTGTTTTTT,CAWSRKGAGGELFF
TRBV6-5,TRBJ2-1,.,.,TGTGCCAGCAGCTTACAGACTACTACCTACAATGAGCAGTTCTTC,CASSLQTTTYNEQFF
TRBV10-3,TRBJ1-3,.,.,TGTGCCATCAGTGACCCCCGGGCTGGAAACACCATATATTTT,CAISDPRAGNTIYF
TRBV20-1,TRBJ1-4,.,.,TGCAGTGCTAGGAATTTGGGGGGACGGTGGAATGAAAAACTGTTTTTT,CSARNLGGRWNEKLFF
TRBV13,TRBJ1-5,.,.,TGTGCCAGCAGCTTAGGCAGGTCTTTTGAGCCCCAGCATTTT,CASSLGRSFEPQHF
TRBV12-3/TRBV12-4,TRBJ1-6,.,.,TGTGCCAGCAGAGGACAGCATAATTCACCCCTCCACTTT,CASRGQHNSPLHF
TRBV7-9,TRBJ1-6,.,.,TGTGCCAGCGTATCCGGGAGCTCCTATAATTCACCCCTCCACTTT,CASVSGSSYNSPLHF
TRBV2,TRBJ1-1,.,.,TGTGCCAGCAGTGTAAGTCCGGGGGTGGCTTTCTTT,CASSVSPGVAFF
TRBV5-1,TRBJ2-5,TRBD2,.,TGCGCCAGCCAAAAGGGACTAGCGGGGCCCCAAGAGACCCAGTACTTC,CASQKGLAGPQETQYF
TRBV11-1,TRBJ2-1,TRBD2,.,TGTGCCAGCAGCCCCGGCCCATTCGGGACTAGCGTCCCTGTCTCCTACAATGAGCAGTTCTTC,CASSPGPFGTSVPVSYNEQFF
TRBV5-1,TRBJ2-1,.,.,TGCGCCAGCAGCACAGGGACCACCGGCTACAATGAGCAGTTCTTC,CASSTGTTGYNEQFF
TRBV5-1,TRBJ1-1,.,.,TGCGCCAGCAGCTTGGGTTCCGTATCCAAGAACACTGAAGCTTCCTTT,CASSLGSVSKNTEASF
TRBV7-2,TRBJ2-3,TRBD2,.,TGTGCCAGCAGCCAGGGACTAGCATTGGGTACGCAGTATTTT,CASSQGLALGTQYF
TRBV3-1,TRBJ2-3,.,.,TGTGCCAGCAGCCTGGGCGAAGTTTGGGATACGCAGTATTTT,CASSLGEVWDTQYF
TRBV25-1,TRBJ1-6,.,.,TGTGCCAGCAGTGAACAAAATTCACCCCTCCACTTT,CASSEQNSPLHF
TRBV7-7,TRBJ2-5,.,.,TGTGCTAGCAGCCCCCAGCCGGAACAAGAGACCCAGTACTTC,CASSPQPEQETQYF
TRBV5-4,TRBJ2-7,.,few,TGTGCCAGCAGCTTGGATCAGAGCTCCTACGAGCAGTACTTC,CASSLDQSSYEQYF
TRBV5-1,TRBJ2-1,.,.,TGCGCCAGCATCGGGCGATCAGGGGATGAGCAGTTCTTC,CASIGRSGDEQFF
TRBV9,TRBJ2-2,.,.,TGTGCCAGCGGGGGACCATCAAACACCGGGGAGCTGTTTTTT,CASGGPSNTGELFF
TRBV9,TRBJ2-5,.,.,TGTGCCAGCAGCGTAGAGTCCCAAGAGACCCAGTACTTC,CASSVESQETQYF
TRBV5-1,TRBJ2-1,TRBD2,.,TGCGCCAGCAGCTTGGTAGCTAGCGGCGAGCAGTTCTTC,CASSLVASGEQFF
TRBV6-1,TRBJ2-5,.,once,TGTGCCAGCAGTGAGGTAACCGAAGAGACCCAGTACTTC,CASSEVTEETQYF
TRBV6-1,TRBJ2-3,TRBD2,.,TGTGCCAGCAGTGAACTAGCGGGACACGTCACAGATACGCAGTATTTT,CASSELAGHVTDTQYF